This TCR beta chain was captured by sequencing in a study of blood T cell repertoires in COVID-19. As for the study in general: Specimens from acute and convalescent COVID-19 originated in the United States, Italy and Spain. The cDNA or gDNA used as material had been derived from T cells, B-cell-depleted T cells, or PBMCs.

This clone appeared a few times. Germline CDR1 WSHSY, CDR2 SAAADI. Trimming cost V 7 bases and J 3 bases, with 10 bases left between them. This CDR3 has 13 amino acids. Per the authors' pipeline: Reference gene primer amplification gave nucleated cell count estimates. Profiling relied on immunoSEQ multiplex PCR, and the TCRdb table lists in-frame clones only, not all of them. V, J and clone size derive from that table, while D and trimming were established from the DNA sequence. The sample has about 400,000 clones; roughly 90% are singletons. The sequenced sample was peripheral blood. This chain uses TRBV10-2 with TRBJ1-5; D is ambiguous. The sequence came from a woman aged 25-40 years with active or convalescent COVID-19. The CDR3 DNA is TGCGCCAGCACGAACAATATCAATCAGCCCCAGCATTTT. Its translation: CASTNNINQPQHF.